The rows below give T cell receptor beta chains drawn from one sample of a study of siplizumab effects on memory and regulatory T cells. Generated by immunoSEQ multiplex PCR, the TCRdb table keeps only in-frame clones and is missing some. The sample holds some 100,000 clones, roughly 96% seen once. The sequenced sample consisted of naive CD4+ T cells sorted from blood. The receptors here all came from a human donor in good health. The CDR3 runs from the conserved cysteine through the conserved F or W. D genes are given only for firm matches. Size is omitted from some rows. Given values are once, few, many or a class for expanded clones.

size	J	V	D	CDR3	DNA
-	TRBJ2-5	TRBV6-1	-	CASRALWEETQYF	TGTGCCAGCAGGGCCCTATGGGAGGAGACCCAGTACTTC
-	TRBJ2-7	TRBV18	-	CASSPPFGRGEDEQYF	TGTGCCAGCTCACCACCGTTTGGCAGGGGAGAAGACGAGCAGTACTTC
-	TRBJ2-7	TRBV28	-	CASSFIRVGSSYEQYF	TGTGCCAGCAGTTTTATTAGGGTTGGCAGCTCCTACGAGCAGTACTTC
-	TRBJ2-7	TRBV4-1	TRBD2	CASSQVGAGEPYEQYF	TGCGCCAGCAGCCAAGTCGGAGCGGGGGAGCCTTACGAGCAGTACTTC
-	TRBJ2-2	TRBV7-2	TRBD2	CASSSERGMELFF	TGTGCCAGCAGCTCCGAGCGGGGGATGGAGCTGTTTTTT
-	TRBJ2-1	TRBV19	TRBD1	CASSPDRVAYNEQFF	TGTGCCAGTAGTCCGGACAGGGTCGCCTACAATGAGCAGTTCTTC
once	TRBJ1-3	TRBV19	TRBD1	CASSTRQGSSGNTIYF	TGTGCCAGTAGTACCCGACAGGGTTCCTCTGGAAACACCATATATTTT
once	TRBJ2-7	TRBV5-1	-	CASGSVSSYEQYF	TGCGCCAGCGGCAGCGTAAGCTCCTACGAGCAGTACTTC
once	TRBJ1-2	TRBV19	-	CASSIDGAGANYGYTF	TGTGCCAGTAGTATAGATGGCGCAGGGGCTAACTATGGCTACACCTTC
-	TRBJ1-4	TRBV7-9	-	CASSLVETADEKLFF	TGTGCCAGCAGCTTAGTAGAGACAGCCGATGAAAAACTGTTTTTT
-	TRBJ2-5	TRBV5-4	-	CASSLTPLVGETQYF	TGTGCCAGCAGCTTGACCCCACTAGTCGGAGAGACCCAGTACTTC
-	TRBJ2-5	TRBV5-1	-	CASSLVVDRETQYF	TGCGCCAGCAGCTTGGTGGTCGACCGAGAGACCCAGTACTTC
-	TRBJ2-3	TRBV7-2	TRBD2	CASSLMTSGGANTQYF	TGTGCCAGCAGCCTAATGACTAGCGGGGGGGCGAATACGCAGTATTTT
-	TRBJ1-4	TRBV4-2	-	CASSRDGRNEKLFF	TGTGCCAGCAGCCGGGACGGACGAAATGAAAAACTGTTTTTT
-	TRBJ1-6	TRBV19	-	CASSMERNNSPLHF	TGTGCCAGTAGTATGGAACGGAATAATTCACCCCTCCACTTT
-	TRBJ2-7	TRBV9	TRBD2	CASSVAASGVSYEQYF	TGTGCCAGCAGCGTAGCTGCTAGCGGCGTTTCCTACGAGCAGTACTTC
-	TRBJ2-7	TRBV5-4	-	CASSQPGRSSYEQYF	TGTGCCAGCAGCCAGCCGGGACGGAGCTCCTACGAGCAGTACTTC
-	TRBJ1-4	TRBV7-9	TRBD1	CASSLGQGINEKLFF	TGTGCCAGCAGCTTAGGACAGGGGATAAATGAAAAACTGTTTTTT
-	TRBJ2-6	TRBV19	TRBD2	CATCGGESGANVLTF	TGTGCCACCTGCGGGGGGGAATCTGGGGCCAACGTCCTGACTTTC
-	TRBJ1-1	TRBV27	-	CASSLGGLMNTEAFF	TGTGCCAGCAGTTTGGGGGGGCTCATGAACACTGAAGCTTTCTTT
-	TRBJ1-1	TRBV5-1	TRBD1	CASSADRGQITEAFF	TGCGCCAGCAGCGCGGACAGGGGGCAGATCACTGAAGCTTTCTTT
-	TRBJ1-5	TRBV4-1	-	CASSQDLTGNYQPQHF	TGCGCCAGCAGCCAAGATCTAACAGGAAACTATCAGCCCCAGCATTTT
-	TRBJ1-3	TRBV6-5	-	CASSYSAGIWDTIYF	TGTGCCAGCAGTTACTCGGCAGGTATATGGGACACCATATATTTT
-	TRBJ2-5	TRBV6-1	TRBD2	CASREAGPPETQYF	TGTGCCAGCAGGGAAGCGGGGCCCCCGGAGACCCAGTACTTC
-	TRBJ2-5	TRBV4-2	-	CASSPERGAETQYF	TGTGCCAGCAGCCCCGAGAGGGGGGCGGAGACCCAGTACTTC
-	TRBJ2-7	TRBV18	TRBD1	CASSPSGTGANEQYF	TGTGCCAGCTCACCATCCGGGACAGGGGCCAACGAGCAGTACTTC
-	TRBJ1-1	TRBV19	-	CASSWEGLTEAFF	TGTGCCAGTAGTTGGGAGGGCCTCACTGAAGCTTTCTTT
-	TRBJ1-3	TRBV4-1	-	CASSQDQGGVKAGNTIYF	TGCGCCAGCAGCCAAGATCAGGGAGGGGTAAAGGCTGGAAACACCATATATTTT
-	TRBJ2-5	TRBV5-6	TRBD1	CASSLEQGAGETQYF	TGTGCCAGCAGCTTGGAGCAGGGGGCAGGAGAGACCCAGTACTTC
-	TRBJ2-4	TRBV6-1	-	CASVSSYIQYF	TGTGCCAGCGTTTCCTCTTACATTCAGTACTTC
once	TRBJ1-2	TRBV19	TRBD1	CASSINRGRWGYTF	TGTGCCAGTAGTATCAACAGGGGACGGTGGGGCTACACCTTC
-	TRBJ1-1	TRBV6-5	-	CASSPRRTNTEAFF	TGTGCCAGCAGCCCCCGACGGACGAACACTGAAGCTTTCTTT
-	TRBJ2-3	TRBV28	-	CAIIRKGRGWTQYF	TGTGCCATCATCCGGAAGGGAAGGGGCTGGACGCAGTATTTT
-	TRBJ2-3	TRBV6-4	-	CASSDSGLVTDTQYF	TGTGCCAGCAGTGACTCTGGGCTCGTCACAGATACGCAGTATTTT
-	TRBJ1-2	TRBV7-2	-	CASSLAQGINYGYTF	TGTGCCAGCAGCTTAGCCCAGGGGATTAACTATGGCTACACCTTC
-	TRBJ1-1	TRBV9	-	CASSVNSGHGAFF	TGTGCCAGCAGCGTCAATTCAGGCCACGGGGCTTTCTTT
-	TRBJ1-4	TRBV2	-	CASTEGGGYNEKLFF	TGTGCCAGCACCGAAGGGGGGGGCTACAATGAAAAACTGTTTTTT
-	TRBJ2-5	TRBV7-7	TRBD2	CASSPLAGGPGETQYF	TGTGCCAGCAGCCCCTTAGCGGGGGGGCCGGGAGAGACCCAGTACTTC
-	TRBJ1-2	TRBV7-2	TRBD1	CASRPGTVYGYTF	TGTGCCAGCAGGCCCGGGACAGTCTATGGCTACACCTTC
-	TRBJ1-6	TRBV27	TRBD1	CASSFSGTAGFSYNSPLHF	TGTGCCAGCAGTTTCTCCGGGACAGCTGGATTCTCCTATAATTCACCCCTCCACTTT
-	TRBJ1-6	TRBV25-1	-	CASTPRGDSPLHF	TGTGCCAGCACCCCCAGGGGTGATTCACCCCTCCACTTT
-	TRBJ1-2	TRBV5-1	-	CASSGIANYGYTF	TGCGCCAGCAGCGGTATAGCTAACTATGGCTACACCTTC
-	TRBJ1-4	TRBV5-1	-	CASSLDRRNEKLFF	TGCGCCAGCAGCTTGGACAGGCGTAATGAAAAACTGTTTTTT
-	TRBJ2-3	TRBV23-1	-	CASKRKQGMGTDTQYF	TGCGCCAGCAAACGAAAACAGGGAATGGGCACAGATACGCAGTATTTT
-	TRBJ2-7	TRBV14	-	CASSQQGGVEQYF	TGTGCCAGCAGCCAACAGGGCGGCGTCGAGCAGTACTTC
-	TRBJ1-4	TRBV19	-	CASSRAGETNEKLFF	TGTGCCAGTAGTCGTGCGGGGGAGACTAATGAAAAACTGTTTTTT
few	TRBJ1-1	TRBV19	-	CASSISPRVNTEAFF	TGTGCCAGTAGTATTTCCCCCAGGGTCAACACTGAAGCTTTCTTT
-	TRBJ2-2	TRBV28	-	CASSGSYGGNTGELFF	TGTGCCAGCAGTGGTAGTTATGGGGGGAACACCGGGGAGCTGTTTTTT
-	TRBJ2-5	TRBV5-1	-	CASSLVEGKETQYF	TGCGCCAGCAGCTTGGTGGAGGGCAAGGAGACCCAGTACTTC
-	TRBJ1-5	TRBV27	TRBD1	CASSADRVGPQHF	TGTGCCAGCAGCGCTGACAGGGTAGGACCCCAGCATTTT
-	TRBJ2-4	TRBV28	-	CASSGRQPLAKNIQYF	TGTGCCAGCAGTGGGCGTCAGCCCCTCGCCAAAAACATTCAGTACTTC